What follows are 10 T cell receptor beta chains derived from one specimen sequenced in a study of post-analysis software for immune sequencing data. Study-level findings and limits: Patients used five TRBV segments, including TRBV5-6, TRBV5-1 and TRBV20-1, more often than controls.

These receptors are not linked to any known antigen. Unique-molecular-identifier-tagged TCR beta cDNA libraries were used. TCRdb reprocessed the PCR reads via MiXCR and lists one record per CDR3 protein. The sample carries about 430,000 distinct CDR3 sequences, 35% to 45% recorded once. The sample consisted of blood. These receptors were obtained from a girl aged 2-10 years with multiple sclerosis.

This clonotype was found a few times. J is TRBJ2-1 and V is TRBV12-3 or TRBV12-4; tentatively, D is TRBD2 (5 bases). The CDR3 has 16 amino acids. The germline V and J ends were trimmed by 3 bases and 3 bases, with 15 bases remaining between them. CDR3: CASSFAVGEGYNEQFF. The DNA for the CDR3 is TGTGCCAGCAGTTTTGCGGTGGGAGAGGGCTACAATGAGCAGTTCTTC.

The V and J genes are TRBV5-6 and TRBJ2-7, with 9 bases aligning to TRBD1. J was trimmed by 5 bases and V by 4 bases; bases with no gene match: 7. Germline CDR1 SGHDT, CDR2 YYEEEE. The CDR3 totals 14 residues. CDR3 in amino acids: CASSPFTGGDEQYF. CDR3 coding DNA: TGTGCCAGCAGCCCATTCACAGGGGGCGACGAGCAGTACTTC.

This clonotype was counted only a few times. The chain uses TRBV29-1 and TRBJ2-7; 11 bases line up with TRBD1. The CDR3 is made up of 14 amino acids. The V gene's germline CDR1 is SQVTM and CDR2 ANQGSEA. V was pared by 4 bases and J by 2 bases, with 4 bases of the junction left unmatched. The CDR3 DNA reads as TGCAGCGTTGGCGGACAGGGGGCCACCTACGAGCAGTACTTC. It specifies CSVGGQGATYEQYF.

The chain has TRBV12-3 or TRBV12-4 and TRBJ2-4, with 7 bases matching TRBD1. The V and J ends lost 3 bases and 2 bases, in that order; junction bases with no gene match: 7. CDR3 length: 16 amino acids. The CDR3 here is CASSFSSRGTKNIQYF. CDR3 sequence (DNA): TGTGCCAGCAGTTTTTCATCCAGGGGGACCAAAAACATTCAGTACTTC.

V gene TRBV29-1 combines with J gene TRBJ2-7, with D perhaps matching TRBD2 (6 bases). There are 14 residues in the CDR3. Germline V gives CDR1 SQVTM, CDR2 ANQGSEA. V dropped 2 bases and J dropped 1 base, with 12 bases sitting between them. DNA for the CDR3: TGCAGCGTTGAATCGCCTAGCGAGTCCTACGAGCAGTACTTC. Translated, it gives CSVESPSESYEQYF.

V gene TRBV28 combines with J gene TRBJ1-2; unclear D gene. Trimming shortened V by 8 bases and J by 4 bases, and 11 bases separated the two germline ends. The CDR3 consists of 12 residues. Germline V gene data show CDR1 as MDHEN and CDR2 as SYDVKM. CDR3 loop: CASLEEGYGYTF. The DNA of the CDR3 is TGTGCCAGCCTTGAAGAGGGCTATGGCTACACCTTC.

To note about this clonotype: Being one base from a much bigger clone, this may be a read error. This chain uses TRBV29-1 with TRBJ2-5; no firm D call. Germline V gene sequence: CDR1 SQVTM, CDR2 ANQGSEA. V lost 5 bases and J lost 11, with 15 bases in between. The CDR3 is 11 amino acids. The CDR3 sequence: CSVPRFGEQYF. The CDR3 region has the DNA TGCAGCGTTCCACGGTTCGGAGAGCAGTACTTC.

This clonotype appeared a few times. This chain connects TRBV6-5 to TRBJ2-3, with 9 bases lining up with TRBD2. Unmatched junction bases numbered 12, after V lost 7 bases and J lost 4 bases. The germline CDR1 and CDR2 sequences are MNHEY and SVGAGI. This CDR3 contains 16 residues. Written as DNA, the CDR3 is TGTGCCAGCACCTTTGATCTGCGGGGGGGCCCAGATACGCAGTATTTT. This sequence encodes CASTFDLRGGPDTQYF.

This clonotype occurred once. This chain joins TRBV27 and TRBJ2-1; 12 nucleotides align to TRBD2. The CDR3 sequence is 16 residues long. V was clipped by 7 bases and J by 5 bases; unmatched bases: 9. Germline CDR1 and CDR2: MNHEY and SMNVEV (reference sequence). The CDR3 region has the DNA TGTGCCAGCACCCGACTAGCGGGAGTTCGGAACAATGAGCAGTTCTTC. Translation: CASTRLAGVRNNEQFF.

V gene TRBV7-8 combines with J gene TRBJ2-7; D is possibly TRBD1 or TRBD2 (7 bases each). This CDR3 has 16 amino acids. Germline CDR1 is SGHVS and CDR2 is FQNEAQ. The V gene lost 1 base and the J gene lost 4 bases, with 17 bases spanning the gap. This CDR3 is CASSLGLGGGVYEQYF. The CDR3 nucleotides are TGTGCCAGCAGCTTAGGACTGGGAGGGGGCGTTTACGAGCAGTACTTC.